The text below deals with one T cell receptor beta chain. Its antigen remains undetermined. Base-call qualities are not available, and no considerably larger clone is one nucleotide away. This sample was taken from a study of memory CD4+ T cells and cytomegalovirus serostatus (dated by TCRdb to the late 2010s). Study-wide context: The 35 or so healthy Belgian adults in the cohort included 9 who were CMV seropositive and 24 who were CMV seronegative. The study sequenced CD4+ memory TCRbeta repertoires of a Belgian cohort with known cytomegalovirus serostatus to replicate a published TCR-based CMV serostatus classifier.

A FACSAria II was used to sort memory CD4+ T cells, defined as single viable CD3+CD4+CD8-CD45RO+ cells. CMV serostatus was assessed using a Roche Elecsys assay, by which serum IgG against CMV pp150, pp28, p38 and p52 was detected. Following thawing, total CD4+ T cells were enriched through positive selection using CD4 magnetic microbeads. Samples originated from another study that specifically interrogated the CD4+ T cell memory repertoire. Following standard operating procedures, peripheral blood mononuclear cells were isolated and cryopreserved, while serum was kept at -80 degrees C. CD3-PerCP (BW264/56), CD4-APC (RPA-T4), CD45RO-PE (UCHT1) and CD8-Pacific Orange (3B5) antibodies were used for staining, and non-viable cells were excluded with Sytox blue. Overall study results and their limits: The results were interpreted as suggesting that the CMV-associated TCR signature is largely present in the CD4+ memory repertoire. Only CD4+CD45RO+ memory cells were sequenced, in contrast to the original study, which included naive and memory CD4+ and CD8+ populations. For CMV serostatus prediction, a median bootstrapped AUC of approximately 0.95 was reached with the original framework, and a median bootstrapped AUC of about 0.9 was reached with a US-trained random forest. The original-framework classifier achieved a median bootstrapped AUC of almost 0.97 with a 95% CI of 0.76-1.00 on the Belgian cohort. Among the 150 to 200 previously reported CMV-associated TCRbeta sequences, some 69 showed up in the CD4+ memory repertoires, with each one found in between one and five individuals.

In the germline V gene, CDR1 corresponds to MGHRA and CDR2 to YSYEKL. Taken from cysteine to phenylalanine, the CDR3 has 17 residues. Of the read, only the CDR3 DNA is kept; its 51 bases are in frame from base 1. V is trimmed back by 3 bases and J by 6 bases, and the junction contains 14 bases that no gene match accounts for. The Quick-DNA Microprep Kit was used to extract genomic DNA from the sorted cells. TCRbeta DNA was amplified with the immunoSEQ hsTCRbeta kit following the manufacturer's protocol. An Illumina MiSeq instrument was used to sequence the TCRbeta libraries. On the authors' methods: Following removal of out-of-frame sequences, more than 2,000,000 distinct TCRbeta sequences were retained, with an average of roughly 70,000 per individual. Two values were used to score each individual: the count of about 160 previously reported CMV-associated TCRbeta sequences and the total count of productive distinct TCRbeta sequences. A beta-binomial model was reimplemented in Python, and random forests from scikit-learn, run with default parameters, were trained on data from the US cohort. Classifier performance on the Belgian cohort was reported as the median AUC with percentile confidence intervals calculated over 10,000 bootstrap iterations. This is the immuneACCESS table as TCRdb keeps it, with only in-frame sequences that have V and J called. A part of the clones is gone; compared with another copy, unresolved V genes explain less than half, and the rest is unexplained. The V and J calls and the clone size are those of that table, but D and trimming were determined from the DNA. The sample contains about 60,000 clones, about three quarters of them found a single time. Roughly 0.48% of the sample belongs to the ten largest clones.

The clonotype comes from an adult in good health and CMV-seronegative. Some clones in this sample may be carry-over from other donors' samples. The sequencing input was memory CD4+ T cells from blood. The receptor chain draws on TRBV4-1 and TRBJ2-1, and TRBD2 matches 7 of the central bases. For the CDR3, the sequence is CASSQSGASQRSNEQFF. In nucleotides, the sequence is TGCGCCAGCAGCCAGAGCGGGGCGAGTCAGCGCTCCAATGAGCAGTTCTTC.